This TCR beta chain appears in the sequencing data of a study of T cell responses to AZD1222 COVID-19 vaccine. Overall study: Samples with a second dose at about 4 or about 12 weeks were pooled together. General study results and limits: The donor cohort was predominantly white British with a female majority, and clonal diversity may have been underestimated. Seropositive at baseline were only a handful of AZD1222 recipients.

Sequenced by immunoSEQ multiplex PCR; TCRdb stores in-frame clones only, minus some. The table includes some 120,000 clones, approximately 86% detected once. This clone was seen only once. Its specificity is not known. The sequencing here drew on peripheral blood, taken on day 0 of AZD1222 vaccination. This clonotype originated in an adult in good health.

The CDR3 protein is CASSKGTGTYGYTF. Written as DNA, the CDR3 is TGTGCCAGCAGCAAAGGGACAGGGACCTATGGCTACACCTTC. V and J are TRBV11-2 and TRBJ1-2; 9 nucleotides line up with TRBD1. Germline loops: CDR1 SGHAT, CDR2 FQNNGV. Unmatched junction bases numbered 5, after V lost 5 bases and J lost 4 bases. The CDR3 extends over 14 amino acids.